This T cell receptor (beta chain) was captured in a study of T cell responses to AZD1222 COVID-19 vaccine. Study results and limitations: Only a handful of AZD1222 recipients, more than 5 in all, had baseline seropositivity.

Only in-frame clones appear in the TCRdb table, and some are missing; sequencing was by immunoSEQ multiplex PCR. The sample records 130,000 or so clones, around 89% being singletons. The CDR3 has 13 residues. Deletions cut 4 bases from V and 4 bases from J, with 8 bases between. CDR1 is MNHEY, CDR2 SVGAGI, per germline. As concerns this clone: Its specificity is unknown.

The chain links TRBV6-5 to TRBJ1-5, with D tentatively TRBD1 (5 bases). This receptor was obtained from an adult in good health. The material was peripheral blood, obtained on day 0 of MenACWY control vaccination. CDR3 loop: CASSWTLNQPQHF. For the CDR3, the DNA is TGTGCCAGCAGTTGGACATTAAATCAGCCCCAGCATTTT.